This T cell receptor (beta chain) stems from a study of control samples from healthy donors and cancer patients (TCRdb year 2020). Relative to germline, V is missing 3 bases and J is missing 4 bases, with 7 bases of the junction outside any gene match. The CDR3 runs 15 residues from the cysteine to the phenylalanine. Only the CDR3 DNA is retained, 45 bases long and in frame from the first base. For CDR1 and CDR2, the germline V gene lists MGHRA and YSYEKL. Library preparation employed the immunoSEQ multiplex PCR assay. The clones in this table, taken by TCRdb from immuneACCESS, are in-frame only. Not every clone is retained; where verified, under half of the shortfall comes from an unresolved V gene, and the cause of the rest is unknown. The table kept for this sample lists around 190,000 clones. The biggest ten clones account for roughly 2.2% of the sample. Points on this clone: No antigen is known for it.

The rearranged chain carries TRBV4-1 and TRBJ2-7; the central 9 bases match TRBD1. The TCR sequence derives from a woman in her 30s in good health. Sequencing was carried out using blood. The CDR3 corresponds to CASSQTQGAVYEQYF. In nucleotides, the sequence is TGCGCCAGCAGCCAGACACAGGGGGCGGTTTACGAGCAGTACTTC.